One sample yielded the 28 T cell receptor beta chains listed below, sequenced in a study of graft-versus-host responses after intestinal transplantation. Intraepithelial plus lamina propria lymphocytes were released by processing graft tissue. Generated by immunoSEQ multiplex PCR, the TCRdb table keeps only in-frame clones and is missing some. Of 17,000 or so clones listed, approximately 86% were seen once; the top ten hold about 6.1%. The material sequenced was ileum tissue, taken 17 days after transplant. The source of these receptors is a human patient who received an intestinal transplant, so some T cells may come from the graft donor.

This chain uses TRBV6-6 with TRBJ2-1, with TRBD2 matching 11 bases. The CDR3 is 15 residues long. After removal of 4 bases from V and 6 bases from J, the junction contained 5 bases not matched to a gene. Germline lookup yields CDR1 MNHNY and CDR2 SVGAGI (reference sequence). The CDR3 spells CASSSSGGPFNEQFF. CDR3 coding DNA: TGTGCCAGCAGTTCTAGCGGGGGGCCCTTCAATGAGCAGTTCTTC.

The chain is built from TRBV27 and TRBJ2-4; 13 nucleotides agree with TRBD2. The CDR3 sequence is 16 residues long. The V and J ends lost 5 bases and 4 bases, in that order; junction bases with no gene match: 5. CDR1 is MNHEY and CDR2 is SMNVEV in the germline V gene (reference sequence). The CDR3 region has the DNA TGTGCCAGCAGTCCGGGACTAGCGGGAACAAAAAACATTCAGTACTTC. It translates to CASSPGLAGTKNIQYF.

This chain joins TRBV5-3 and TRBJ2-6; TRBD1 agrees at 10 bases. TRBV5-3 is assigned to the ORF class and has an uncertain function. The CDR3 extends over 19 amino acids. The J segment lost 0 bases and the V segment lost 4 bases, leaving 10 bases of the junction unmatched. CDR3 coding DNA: TGTGCCAGAAGCCGACCCGGGACAGGGGCGCGCTCTGGGGCCAACGTCCTGACTTTC. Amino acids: CARSRPGTGARSGANVLTF.

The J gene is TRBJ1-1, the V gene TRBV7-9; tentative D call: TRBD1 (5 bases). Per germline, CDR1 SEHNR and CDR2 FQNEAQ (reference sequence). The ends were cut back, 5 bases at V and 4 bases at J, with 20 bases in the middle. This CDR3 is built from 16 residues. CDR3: CASSPPSLGEGTEAFF. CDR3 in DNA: TGTGCCAGCAGCCCCCCTAGTTTAGGGGAGGGCACTGAAGCTTTCTTT.

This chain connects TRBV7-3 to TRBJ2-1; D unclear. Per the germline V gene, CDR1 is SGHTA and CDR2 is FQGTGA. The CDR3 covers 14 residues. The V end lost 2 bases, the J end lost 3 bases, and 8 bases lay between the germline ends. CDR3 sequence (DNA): TGTGCCAGCAGCTTAGGTGCGTACTACAATGAGCAGTTCTTC. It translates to CASSLGAYYNEQFF.

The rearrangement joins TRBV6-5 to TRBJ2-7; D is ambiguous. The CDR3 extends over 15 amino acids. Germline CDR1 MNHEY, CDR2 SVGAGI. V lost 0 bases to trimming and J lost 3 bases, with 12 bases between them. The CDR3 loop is CASSYSTEQDYEQYF. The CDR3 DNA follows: TGTGCCAGCAGTTACTCGACCGAACAAGACTACGAGCAGTACTTC.

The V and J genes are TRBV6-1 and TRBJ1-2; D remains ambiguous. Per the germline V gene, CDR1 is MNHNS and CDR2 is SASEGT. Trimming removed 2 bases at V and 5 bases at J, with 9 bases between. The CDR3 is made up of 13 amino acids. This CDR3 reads CASSESPRYGYTF. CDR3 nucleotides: TGTGCCAGCAGTGAATCCCCCCGATATGGCTACACCTTC.

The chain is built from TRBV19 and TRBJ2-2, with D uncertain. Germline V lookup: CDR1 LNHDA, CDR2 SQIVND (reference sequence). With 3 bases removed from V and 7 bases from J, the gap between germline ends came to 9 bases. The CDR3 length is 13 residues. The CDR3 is CASSIVTGGELFF. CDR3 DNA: TGTGCCAGTAGTATTGTTACCGGCGGGGAGCTGTTTTTT.

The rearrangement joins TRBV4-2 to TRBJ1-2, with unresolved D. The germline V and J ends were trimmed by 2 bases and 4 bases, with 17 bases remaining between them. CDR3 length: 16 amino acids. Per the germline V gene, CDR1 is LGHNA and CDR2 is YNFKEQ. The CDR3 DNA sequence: TGTGCCAGCAGCCAAATAGGACGGGCCAACATCTATGGCTACACCTTC. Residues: CASSQIGRANIYGYTF.

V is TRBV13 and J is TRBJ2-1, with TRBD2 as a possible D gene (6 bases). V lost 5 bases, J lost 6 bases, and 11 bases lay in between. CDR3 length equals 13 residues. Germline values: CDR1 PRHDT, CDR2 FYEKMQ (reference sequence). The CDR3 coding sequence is TGTGCCAGCAGCCAAGGCGGGGTCAATGAGCAGTTCTTC. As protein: CASSQGGVNEQFF.

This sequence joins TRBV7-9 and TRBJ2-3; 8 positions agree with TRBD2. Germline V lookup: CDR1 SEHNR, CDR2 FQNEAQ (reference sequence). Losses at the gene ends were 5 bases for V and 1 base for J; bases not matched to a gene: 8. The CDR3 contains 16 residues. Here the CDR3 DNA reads TGTGCCAGCAGCCCCCCTCGGCGGGAGGGCACAGATACGCAGTATTTT. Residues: CASSPPRREGTDTQYF.

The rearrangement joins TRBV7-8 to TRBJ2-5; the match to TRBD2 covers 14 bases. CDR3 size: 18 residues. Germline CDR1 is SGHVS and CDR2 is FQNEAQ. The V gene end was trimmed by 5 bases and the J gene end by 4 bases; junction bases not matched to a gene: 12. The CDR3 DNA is TGTGCCAGCAGCCAAAAAGGGACTAGCGGGAGTGTGGGAGAGACCCAGTACTTC. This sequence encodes CASSQKGTSGSVGETQYF.

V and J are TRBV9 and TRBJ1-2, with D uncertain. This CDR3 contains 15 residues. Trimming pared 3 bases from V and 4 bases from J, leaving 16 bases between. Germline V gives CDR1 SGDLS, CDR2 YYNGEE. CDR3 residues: CASSAWDVGGYGYTF. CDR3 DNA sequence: TGTGCCAGCAGCGCTTGGGATGTGGGCGGCTATGGCTACACCTTC. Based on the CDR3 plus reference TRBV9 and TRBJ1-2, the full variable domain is DSGVTQTPKHLITATGQRVTLRCSPRSGDLSVYWYQQSLDQGLQFLIQYYNGEERAKGNILERFSAQQFPDLHSELNLSSLELGDSALYFCASSAWDVGGYGYTFGSGTRLTVV.

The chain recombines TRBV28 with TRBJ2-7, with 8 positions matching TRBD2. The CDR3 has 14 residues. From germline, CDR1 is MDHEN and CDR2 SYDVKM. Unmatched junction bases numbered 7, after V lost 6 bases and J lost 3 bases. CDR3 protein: CASRLAEGGYEQYF. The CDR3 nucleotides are TGTGCCAGCAGACTAGCGGAAGGAGGCTACGAGCAGTACTTC. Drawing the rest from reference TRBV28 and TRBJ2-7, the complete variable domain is DVKVTQSSRYLVKRTGEKVFLECVQDMDHENMFWYRQDPGLGLRLIYFSYDVKMKEKGDIPEGYSVSREKKERFSLILESASTNQTSMYLCASRLAEGGYEQYFGPGTRLTVT.

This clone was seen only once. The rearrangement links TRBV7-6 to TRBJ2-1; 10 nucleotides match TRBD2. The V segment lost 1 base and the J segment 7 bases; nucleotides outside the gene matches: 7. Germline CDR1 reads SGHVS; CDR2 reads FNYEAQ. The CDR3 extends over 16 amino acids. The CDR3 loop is CASSLESSGSKNEQFF. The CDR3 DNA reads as TGTGCCAGCAGCTTAGAGTCTAGCGGGAGTAAAAATGAGCAGTTCTTC.

The CDR3 coding sequence is TGTGCCTGGAGTGTACGGATTAGCGGGAGGCCCTACGAGCAGTACTTC. Its protein product is CAWSVRISGRPYEQYF. The V gene is TRBV30, the J gene TRBJ2-7; TRBD2 matches at 10 bases. V dropped 0 bases and J dropped 2; count of bases not matched to a gene: 7. Germline V gene data show CDR1 as GTSNPN and CDR2 as SVGIG (reference sequence). The CDR3 runs to 16 residues.

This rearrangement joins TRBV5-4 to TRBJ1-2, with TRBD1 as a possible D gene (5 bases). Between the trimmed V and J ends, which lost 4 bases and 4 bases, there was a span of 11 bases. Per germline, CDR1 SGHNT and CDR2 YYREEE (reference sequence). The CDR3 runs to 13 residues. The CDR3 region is CASSPRGGYGYTF. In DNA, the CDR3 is TGTGCCAGCAGCCCCCGGGGGGGCTATGGCTACACCTTC.

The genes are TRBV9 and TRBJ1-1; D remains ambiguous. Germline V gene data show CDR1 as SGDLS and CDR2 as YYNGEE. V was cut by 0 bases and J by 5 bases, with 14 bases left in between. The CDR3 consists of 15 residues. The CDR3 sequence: CASSVGPRGVTEAFF. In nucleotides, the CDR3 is TGTGCCAGCAGCGTAGGCCCGCGCGGAGTGACTGAAGCTTTCTTT.

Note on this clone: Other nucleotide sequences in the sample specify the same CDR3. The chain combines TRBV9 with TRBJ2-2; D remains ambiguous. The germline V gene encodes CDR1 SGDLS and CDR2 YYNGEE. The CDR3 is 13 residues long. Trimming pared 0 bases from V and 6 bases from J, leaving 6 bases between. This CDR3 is CASSVGSPGELFF. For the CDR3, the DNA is TGTGCCAGCAGCGTAGGTAGTCCCGGGGAGCTGTTTTTT.

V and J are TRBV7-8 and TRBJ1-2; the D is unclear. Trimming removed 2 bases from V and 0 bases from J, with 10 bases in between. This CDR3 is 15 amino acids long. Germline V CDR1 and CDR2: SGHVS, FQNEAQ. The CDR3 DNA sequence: TGTGCCAGCAGCTTAAATCCGGGGACTAACTATGGCTACACCTTC. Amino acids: CASSLNPGTNYGYTF.

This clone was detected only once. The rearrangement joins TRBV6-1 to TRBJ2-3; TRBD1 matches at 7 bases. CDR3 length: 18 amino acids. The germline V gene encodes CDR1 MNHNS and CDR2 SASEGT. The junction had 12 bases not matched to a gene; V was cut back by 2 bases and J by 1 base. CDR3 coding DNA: TGTGCCAGCAGTGAAATCCGTGACAGGGTGATGGGCACAGATACGCAGTATTTT. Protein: CASSEIRDRVMGTDTQYF.

CDR3 in DNA: TGTGCCAGCAGTTTCTCGCTTATCAGCGGGAGGGCAGATACGCAGTATTTT. Translating it yields CASSFSLISGRADTQYF. J is TRBJ2-3 and V is TRBV27; 10 bases align to TRBD2. The CDR3 length is 17 residues. With 3 bases clipped from V and 4 bases from J, the junction kept 10 bases outside the gene matches. Germline V CDR1 and CDR2: MNHEY, SMNVEV (reference sequence).

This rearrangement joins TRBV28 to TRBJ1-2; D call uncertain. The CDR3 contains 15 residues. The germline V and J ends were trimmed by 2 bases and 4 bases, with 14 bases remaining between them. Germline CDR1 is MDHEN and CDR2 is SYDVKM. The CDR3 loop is CASSLDERGSYGYTF. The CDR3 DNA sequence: TGTGCCAGCAGTTTAGACGAGCGGGGATCCTATGGCTACACCTTC.

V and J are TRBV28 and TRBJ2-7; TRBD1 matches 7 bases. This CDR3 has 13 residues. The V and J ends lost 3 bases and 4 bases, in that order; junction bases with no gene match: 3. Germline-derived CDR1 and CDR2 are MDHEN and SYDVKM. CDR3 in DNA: TGTGCCAGCAGTTTGGGGACAGAGTACGAGCAGTACTTC. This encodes CASSLGTEYEQYF.

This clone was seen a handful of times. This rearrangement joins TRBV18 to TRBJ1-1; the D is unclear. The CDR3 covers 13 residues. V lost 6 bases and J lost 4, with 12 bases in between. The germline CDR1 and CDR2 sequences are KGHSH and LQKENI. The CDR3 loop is CASSPGEGTEAFF. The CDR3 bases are TGTGCCAGCTCCCCAGGTGAGGGCACTGAAGCTTTCTTT. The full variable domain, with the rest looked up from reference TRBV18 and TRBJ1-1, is NAGVMQNPRHLVRRRGQEARLRCSPMKGHSHVYWYRQLPEEGLKFMVYLQKENIIDESGMPKERFSAEFPKEGPSILRIQQVVRGDSAAYFCASSPGEGTEAFFGQGTRLTVV.

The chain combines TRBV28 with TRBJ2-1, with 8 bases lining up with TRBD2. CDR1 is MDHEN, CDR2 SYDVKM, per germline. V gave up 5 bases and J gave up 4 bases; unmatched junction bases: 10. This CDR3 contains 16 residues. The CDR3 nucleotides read TGTGCCAGCAGTCTGGCCCGGGGACTAGGGTACAATGAGCAGTTCTTC. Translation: CASSLARGLGYNEQFF.

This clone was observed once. CDR3 in amino acids: CASSLSLNRGWGELFF. As DNA, the CDR3 is TGTGCCAGCAGTTTAAGCCTCAACAGGGGTTGGGGGGAGCTGTTTTTT. The chain uses TRBV28 and TRBJ2-2; 7 bases align to TRBD1. V lost 2 bases, J lost 8 bases, and 11 bases stayed unmatched. CDR1 MDHEN and CDR2 SYDVKM come from the germline V gene. The CDR3 is made up of 16 amino acids.

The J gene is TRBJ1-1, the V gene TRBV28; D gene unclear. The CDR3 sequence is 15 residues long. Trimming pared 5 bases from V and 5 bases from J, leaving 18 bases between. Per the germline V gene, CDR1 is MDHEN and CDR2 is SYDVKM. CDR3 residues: CASSPRQALQTEAFF. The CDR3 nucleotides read TGTGCCAGCAGTCCTCGCCAGGCGCTGCAGACTGAAGCTTTCTTT. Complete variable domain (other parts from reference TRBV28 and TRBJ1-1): DVKVTQSSRYLVKRTGEKVFLECVQDMDHENMFWYRQDPGLGLRLIYFSYDVKMKEKGDIPEGYSVSREKKERFSLILESASTNQTSMYLCASSPRQALQTEAFFGQGTRLTVV.